These T cell receptor beta chains were read from a single sample in a study of molecular identifiers for immune sequencing clone quantification. TCRdb re-called the PCR reads with MiXCR, one entry per CDR3 protein. This table has 80,000 to 95,000 distinct CDR3 sequences, around 20% appearing once. Specimen: naive CD8+ T cells from blood, with Jurkat cell RNA spiked in. The receptors were gathered from a human donor in good health. Some libraries in this study had Jurkat cell RNA spiked in. Each CDR3 is given with its conserved first and last residue. A D gene is named only where the DNA matches it firmly. The size field is filled for only some rows; it gives once, few, many or a size class.

clone_size,d_call,v_call,j_call,cdr3_aa,cdr3_nt
many,TRBD2,TRBV7-2,TRBJ2-1,CASSFIAGGDNEQFF,TGTGCCAGCAGCTTCATAGCGGGGGGTGACAATGAGCAGTTCTTC
many,.,TRBV30,TRBJ1-2,CAWSGMTEGYTF,TGTGCCTGGAGTGGAATGACAGAAGGCTACACCTTC
many,TRBD2,TRBV27,TRBJ2-7,CASSLSGLAALAYEQYF,TGTGCCAGCAGTTTATCGGGACTAGCGGCATTAGCCTACGAGCAGTACTTC
.,TRBD1,TRBV7-9,TRBJ2-3,CASRRQGAHQDTQYF,TGTGCCAGCAGAAGACAGGGGGCGCATCAAGATACGCAGTATTTT
.,.,TRBV5-1,TRBJ2-3,CASRGAGDTQYF,TGCGCCAGCAGAGGGGCCGGGGATACGCAGTATTTT
many,.,TRBV12-3/TRBV12-4,TRBJ2-2,CASSSPGQLGAGELFF,TGTGCCAGCAGTTCCCCTGGACAGCTCGGGGCCGGGGAGCTGTTTTTT
many,.,TRBV29-1,TRBJ1-1,CSVELTDRPTEAFF,TGCAGCGTTGAACTCACAGACAGACCCACTGAAGCTTTCTTT
many,TRBD1,TRBV3-1,TRBJ2-1,CASSRQGIFGNEQFF,TGTGCCAGCAGCCGACAGGGGATATTTGGTAATGAGCAGTTCTTC
few,TRBD2,TRBV20-1,TRBJ2-1,CSARGLAGEQFF,TGCAGTGCCAGAGGGCTAGCGGGCGAGCAGTTCTTC
many,.,TRBV13,TRBJ1-2,CASSLAPISYGYTF,TGTGCCAGCAGCTTAGCCCCTATATCCTATGGCTACACCTTC
many,.,TRBV27,TRBJ2-1,CASSLFSGGDEQFF,TGTGCCAGCAGTTTATTTTCCGGGGGCGATGAGCAGTTCTTC
many,.,TRBV28,TRBJ1-5,CASSFREGQPQHF,TGTGCCAGCAGTTTCAGGGAGGGCCAGCCCCAGCATTTT
many,.,TRBV7-9,TRBJ2-3,CASSFTDTQYF,TGTGCCAGCAGCTTCACAGATACGCAGTATTTT
many,.,TRBV19,TRBJ1-5,CASSIASRGNQPQHF,TGTGCCAGTAGTATCGCGTCAAGGGGCAATCAGCCCCAGCATTTT
.,.,TRBV12-3/TRBV12-4,TRBJ1-6,CATRDGGTNSPLHF,TGTGCCACCAGGGATGGGGGTACGAATTCACCCCTCCACTTT
many,.,TRBV14,TRBJ1-4,CASSHTQATRREKLFF,TGTGCCAGCAGCCACACCCAGGCGACACGACGGGAAAAACTGTTTTTT
many,.,TRBV4-2,TRBJ1-1,CASSQGALNTEAFF,TGTGCCAGCAGCCAAGGGGCACTGAACACTGAAGCTTTCTTT
many,TRBD1,TRBV19,TRBJ1-6,CASKPGGSSPLHF,TGTGCCAGTAAACCAGGGGGGAGCTCACCCCTCCACTTT
many,.,TRBV24-1,TRBJ1-2,CATSDDHQAADGYTF,TGTGCCACCAGTGACGACCACCAGGCTGCGGATGGCTACACCTTC
many,TRBD2,TRBV28,TRBJ2-7,CASSLLAGGQVEQYF,TGTGCCAGCAGTTTATTAGCGGGAGGGCAGGTCGAGCAGTACTTC
many,TRBD2,TRBV5-4,TRBJ2-7,CATQRESGSYEQYF,TGTGCCACCCAGCGGGAGAGTGGGTCCTACGAGCAGTACTTC
many,.,TRBV20-1,TRBJ1-3,CSARVPGSGNTIYF,TGCAGTGCTAGAGTACCGGGATCTGGAAACACCATATATTTT
many,.,TRBV27,TRBJ2-2,CASRADSATGELFF,TGTGCCAGCAGAGCCGATAGCGCCACCGGGGAGCTGTTTTTT
many,.,TRBV7-6,TRBJ2-5,CASSSGGETQYF,TGTGCCAGCAGCTCCGGTGGCGAGACCCAGTACTTC
many,.,TRBV11-2,TRBJ2-1,CASSLFRGASREQFF,TGTGCCAGCAGCTTATTTCGGGGGGCTTCCCGAGAGCAGTTCTTC
many,.,TRBV29-1,TRBJ2-1,CSVEVGIAGVGEQFF,TGCAGCGTTGAAGTGGGGATAGCAGGAGTTGGTGAGCAGTTCTTC
many,.,TRBV29-1,TRBJ2-1,CSVVPRSYNEQFF,TGCAGCGTTGTACCCCGGTCCTACAATGAGCAGTTCTTC
many,TRBD1,TRBV7-9,TRBJ1-1,CASSLGTGANTEAFF,TGTGCCAGCAGCTTAGGGACAGGGGCGAACACTGAAGCTTTCTTT
many,.,TRBV5-4,TRBJ2-2,CASSFVLVQEDTGELFF,TGTGCCAGCAGCTTTGTACTAGTACAGGAGGACACCGGGGAGCTGTTTTTT
many,.,TRBV11-2,TRBJ2-5,CASSLDIRPHLRYF,TGTGCCAGCAGCTTAGATATTAGACCGCACCTCCGGTACTTC
many,.,TRBV20-1,TRBJ2-2,CSARVRNTGELFF,TGCAGTGCTAGAGTCCGGAACACCGGGGAGCTGTTTTTT
few,.,TRBV12-3/TRBV12-4,TRBJ2-7,CASSLQEGREQYF,TGTGCCAGCAGTTTACAAGAAGGGCGCGAGCAGTACTTC
many,.,TRBV5-4,TRBJ2-3,CASSLDSTRPADTQYF,TGTGCCAGCAGCTTGGACTCGACTAGACCCGCAGATACGCAGTATTTT
many,TRBD1,TRBV29-1,TRBJ1-1,CSVHPGQGARNTEAFF,TGCAGCGTCCACCCGGGACAGGGGGCGAGGAACACTGAAGCTTTCTTT
many,.,TRBV28,TRBJ2-7,CASSLVLGSYEQYF,TGTGCCAGCAGTTTAGTTCTAGGGTCCTACGAGCAGTACTTC
many,.,TRBV6-5,TRBJ2-2,CASSYGVAGELFF,TGTGCCAGCAGTTATGGGGTAGCCGGGGAGCTGTTTTTT
many,.,TRBV5-6,TRBJ2-6,CASSLWAATTFSGANVLTF,TGTGCCAGCAGCTTGTGGGCAGCCACCACCTTCTCTGGGGCCAACGTCCTGACTTTC
many,.,TRBV19,TRBJ1-5,CASSIALDTRGQPQHF,TGTGCCAGTAGTATAGCGCTGGACACCAGAGGACAGCCCCAGCATTTT
many,.,TRBV6-2/TRBV6-3,TRBJ2-1,CASSYIMWDEQFF,TGTGCCAGCAGTTACATTATGTGGGATGAGCAGTTCTTC
many,TRBD1,TRBV15,TRBJ2-1,CATSSDRAIHNEQFF,TGTGCCACCAGCAGTGACAGGGCAATACACAATGAGCAGTTCTTC
many,.,TRBV13,TRBJ2-2,CASSELQGTTGELFF,TGTGCCAGCAGCGAATTACAGGGTACCACCGGGGAGCTGTTTTTT
once,TRBD2,TRBV28,TRBJ2-3,CASTAGGGTQYF,TGTGCCAGCACAGCGGGGGGCGGTACGCAGTATTTT